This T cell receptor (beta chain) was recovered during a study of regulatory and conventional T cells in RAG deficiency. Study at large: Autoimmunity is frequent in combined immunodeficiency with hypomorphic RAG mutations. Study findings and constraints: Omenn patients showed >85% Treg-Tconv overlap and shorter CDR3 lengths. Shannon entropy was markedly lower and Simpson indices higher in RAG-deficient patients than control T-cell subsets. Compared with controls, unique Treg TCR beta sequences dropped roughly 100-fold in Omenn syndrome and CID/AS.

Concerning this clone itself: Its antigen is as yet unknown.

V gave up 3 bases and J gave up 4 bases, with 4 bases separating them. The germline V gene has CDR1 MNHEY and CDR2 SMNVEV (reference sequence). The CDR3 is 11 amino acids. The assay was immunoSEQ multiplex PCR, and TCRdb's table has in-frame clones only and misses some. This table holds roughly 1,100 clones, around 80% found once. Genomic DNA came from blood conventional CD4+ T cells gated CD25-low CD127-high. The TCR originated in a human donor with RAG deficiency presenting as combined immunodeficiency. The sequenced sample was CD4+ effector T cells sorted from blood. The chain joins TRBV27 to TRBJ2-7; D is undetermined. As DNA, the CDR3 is TGTGCCAGCAGTTTCCAGTACGAGCAGTACTTC. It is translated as CASSFQYEQYF.